The entry below describes one TCR beta chain. What it recognizes is unknown. TCRdb called the 5' RACE reads again in MiXCR, with one record for every CDR3 protein. The profile shows roughly 400,000 distinct CDR3 sequences, roughly 18% of them singletons. This entry belongs to a study of T-cell memory formation after mild COVID-19. General observations from the study: Certain responding clones were present in pre-infection memory, suggesting participation of cross-reactive memory. Among contracting clones, CD4+ were mainly CM/EM and CD8+ enriched in EMRA.

With 5 bases removed from V and 7 bases from J, the gap between germline ends came to 11 bases. This CDR3 is built from 13 residues. Germline CDR1 and CDR2: MNHNY and SVGAGI (reference sequence). The source of this sequence is a man aged 18-30 years who had mild COVID-19 (a few samples of this study predate the infection). Cell type and time point are not known. Sample: PBMCs or a T cell subset sorted from them (not recorded which). The rearrangement uses TRBV6-6 and TRBJ1-4; D is unclear. The CDR3 DNA is TGTGCCAGCAGTCCTCGGGAGGCTGAAAAACTGTTTTTT. The encoded protein is CASSPREAEKLFF.